A selection of T cell receptor beta chains follows, all from one sample in a study of T cell repertoires in cytomegalovirus infection. Each CDR3 protein gets one entry after TCRdb re-called the reads with MiXCR. The data show 150,000 to 200,000 distinct CDR3 sequences, roughly 27% seen once. Sequencing was carried out using PBMCs. These receptors all come from a human donor in good health (CMV status not recorded). Some clones in this sample may be carry-over from other donors' samples. The CDR3 runs from the conserved cysteine through the conserved F or W. Each record gives: clone size, V gene, D gene, J gene, CDR3 protein, CDR3 DNA. The D gene is left open where the match is weak. Only some rows state a clone size, as once, few, many or a class for expanded clones.

clone size: many; V gene: TRBV7-2; D gene: -; J gene: TRBJ1-5; CDR3 protein: CASSLSAVGFGQPQHF; CDR3 DNA: TGTGCCAGCAGCTTAAGCGCGGTGGGGTTCGGGCAGCCCCAGCATTTT
clone size: -; V gene: TRBV4-1; D gene: -; J gene: TRBJ2-3; CDR3 protein: CASSQSGNSMGADTQYF; CDR3 DNA: TGCGCCAGCAGCCAATCCGGGAACTCGATGGGCGCAGATACGCAGTATTTT
clone size: few; V gene: TRBV18; D gene: -; J gene: TRBJ1-2; CDR3 protein: CASSPQKIYGYTF; CDR3 DNA: TGTGCCAGCTCACCACAGAAGATTTATGGCTACACCTTC
clone size: -; V gene: TRBV14; D gene: -; J gene: TRBJ2-4; CDR3 protein: CASSQSRGNIQYF; CDR3 DNA: TGTGCCAGCAGCCAATCGAGGGGAAACATTCAGTACTTC
clone size: few; V gene: TRBV4-2; D gene: -; J gene: TRBJ1-5; CDR3 protein: CASSQEHSSNQPQHF; CDR3 DNA: TGTGCCAGCAGCCAAGAGCACAGTAGCAATCAGCCCCAGCATTTT
clone size: -; V gene: TRBV2; D gene: -; J gene: TRBJ1-1; CDR3 protein: CASRSDNTNTEAFF; CDR3 DNA: TGTGCCAGCAGGTCGGACAACACGAACACTGAAGCTTTCTTT
clone size: few; V gene: TRBV2; D gene: -; J gene: TRBJ2-1; CDR3 protein: CASSAGAAPGDEQFF; CDR3 DNA: TGTGCCAGCAGTGCCGGGGCCGCGCCAGGCGATGAGCAGTTCTTC
clone size: few; V gene: TRBV7-2; D gene: -; J gene: TRBJ1-1; CDR3 protein: CASSLGPSNTEAFF; CDR3 DNA: TGTGCCAGCAGCCTCGGACCTTCGAACACTGAAGCTTTCTTT
clone size: few; V gene: TRBV2; D gene: -; J gene: TRBJ2-6; CDR3 protein: CASSDFGGGGANVLTF; CDR3 DNA: TGTGCCAGCAGTGATTTCGGGGGCGGTGGGGCCAACGTCCTGACTTTC
clone size: many; V gene: TRBV7-2; D gene: TRBD1; J gene: TRBJ1-5; CDR3 protein: CASSPATGDSNQPQHF; CDR3 DNA: TGTGCCAGCAGCCCAGCGACAGGGGATAGCAATCAGCCCCAGCATTTT
clone size: few; V gene: TRBV20-1; D gene: -; J gene: TRBJ1-4; CDR3 protein: CSATFRDLYEKLFF; CDR3 DNA: TGCAGTGCTACATTCCGGGATCTATATGAAAAACTGTTTTTT
clone size: -; V gene: TRBV7-2; D gene: -; J gene: TRBJ2-7; CDR3 protein: CASRSGIGGKYEQYF; CDR3 DNA: TGTGCCAGCCGGAGTGGGATCGGTGGAAAATACGAGCAGTACTTC
clone size: few; V gene: TRBV6-2/TRBV6-3; D gene: -; J gene: TRBJ1-5; CDR3 protein: CASSYYGGQPQHF; CDR3 DNA: TGTGCCAGCAGTTACTATGGGGGCCAGCCCCAGCATTTT
clone size: many; V gene: TRBV5-1; D gene: TRBD2; J gene: TRBJ2-3; CDR3 protein: CASSLERGSTDTQYF; CDR3 DNA: TGCGCCAGCAGCTTGGAGCGGGGTAGCACAGATACGCAGTATTTT
clone size: -; V gene: TRBV11-2; D gene: -; J gene: TRBJ2-7; CDR3 protein: CASSLGTVYEQYF; CDR3 DNA: TGTGCCAGCAGCTTAGGTACAGTCTACGAGCAGTACTTC
clone size: -; V gene: TRBV15; D gene: TRBD2; J gene: TRBJ2-3; CDR3 protein: CATSLRGTLTDTQYF; CDR3 DNA: TGTGCCACCAGCTTGCGGGGGACCCTCACAGATACGCAGTATTTT
clone size: -; V gene: TRBV7-9; D gene: TRBD1; J gene: TRBJ1-2; CDR3 protein: CASSLRQGANYGYTF; CDR3 DNA: TGTGCCAGCAGCTTAAGACAGGGTGCTAACTATGGCTACACCTTC
clone size: few; V gene: TRBV10-3; D gene: -; J gene: TRBJ1-1; CDR3 protein: CAIRIQGVNTEAFF; CDR3 DNA: TGTGCCATCAGGATACAGGGTGTGAACACTGAAGCTTTCTTT
clone size: few; V gene: TRBV30; D gene: -; J gene: TRBJ2-3; CDR3 protein: CAWTRGDTQYF; CDR3 DNA: TGTGCCTGGACACGAGGAGATACGCAGTATTTT
clone size: -; V gene: TRBV20-1; D gene: -; J gene: TRBJ1-5; CDR3 protein: CSARAEAQLGNQPQHF; CDR3 DNA: TGCAGTGCTAGAGCCGAGGCACAGTTGGGCAATCAGCCCCAGCATTTT
clone size: -; V gene: TRBV19; D gene: TRBD1; J gene: TRBJ2-2; CDR3 protein: CASSYRGLAGELFF; CDR3 DNA: TGTGCCAGTAGTTACAGGGGGTTGGCCGGGGAGCTGTTTTTT
clone size: -; V gene: TRBV7-2; D gene: -; J gene: TRBJ1-1; CDR3 protein: CASSSLGGMVTEAFF; CDR3 DNA: TGTGCCAGCAGCTCGCTCGGAGGGATGGTCACTGAAGCTTTCTTT
clone size: -; V gene: TRBV19; D gene: -; J gene: TRBJ1-1; CDR3 protein: CASKSPGRGGPEAFF; CDR3 DNA: TGTGCCAGTAAGTCGCCGGGCAGGGGAGGCCCTGAAGCTTTCTTT
clone size: few; V gene: TRBV19; D gene: TRBD1; J gene: TRBJ1-1; CDR3 protein: CASSGDREVSHTEAFF; CDR3 DNA: TGTGCCAGTAGCGGCGACAGGGAAGTAAGTCACACTGAAGCTTTCTTT
clone size: once; V gene: TRBV7-3; D gene: -; J gene: TRBJ1-6; CDR3 protein: CASSSYGYSPLHF; CDR3 DNA: TGTGCCAGCAGCTCCTACGGCTATTCACCCCTCCACTTT
clone size: many; V gene: TRBV7-7; D gene: TRBD1; J gene: TRBJ2-1; CDR3 protein: CASSPWTGVSGEQFF; CDR3 DNA: TGTGCTAGCAGCCCATGGACAGGGGTGAGTGGTGAGCAGTTCTTC